Listed below are T cell receptor beta chains from one sample, sequenced in a study of T cells in Graves' hyperthyroidism and ophthalmopathy. TCRdb re-called the multiplex PCR reads with MiXCR, one entry per CDR3 protein. The sample includes roughly 660,000 distinct CDR3 sequences, roughly 17% of them seen just once. The specimen sequenced was blood. Receptor source: a man in his fifties with Graves' hyperthyroidism. Each CDR3 is given with its conserved first and last residue. The D gene is left open where the match is weak. Size is stated for part of the rows, as once, few or many counts, or as a class when the clone is expanded.

>TRBV7-9|TRBJ1-2|few|TRBD1
TGTGCCAGCAGCTTATCAACAGGGGAGCTTGGCTACACCTTC
CASSLSTGELGYTF
>TRBV3-1|TRBJ1-1|many|-
TGTGCCAGCCGAGAAACAGGGCTCGCCACTGAAGCTTTCTTT
CASRETGLATEAFF
>TRBV25-1|TRBJ2-7|few|-
TGTGCCAGCAGTGAAAAGGCTACAAGCTACGAGCAGTACTTC
CASSEKATSYEQYF
>TRBV12-3/TRBV12-4|TRBJ2-1|few|TRBD2
TGTGCCAGCAGTTTCCTCCCGGGACTAGCGGGAGGGCCCTTATTGAATGAGCAGTTCTTC
CASSFLPGLAGGPLLNEQFF
>TRBV11-2|TRBJ2-6|many|TRBD1
TGTGCCAGCAGGAGACAGGGGGCTGAAGGGGCCAACGTCCTGACTTTC
CASRRQGAEGANVLTF
>TRBV6-1|TRBJ1-6|many|-
TGTGCCAGCAGTGAAGGGCAGGATCGGGTACCCCTCCACTTT
CASSEGQDRVPLHF
>TRBV10-2|TRBJ1-5|-|-
TGCGCCAGCAGTGAGTCGCAGCGCAATCAGCCCCAGCATTTT
CASSESQRNQPQHF
>TRBV2|TRBJ2-5|many|-
TGTGCCAGCACCTTCGGGACTCATGAGGCGGAGACCCAGTACTTC
CASTFGTHEAETQYF
>TRBV18|TRBJ1-4|many|TRBD1
TGTGCCAGCTCACCTGCGGGGGACAGGGAAAAACTGTTTTTT
CASSPAGDREKLFF
>TRBV20-1|TRBJ1-4|many|TRBD1
TGCAGTGCGGAACAGGGGGTAGGGGAAAAACTGTTTTTT
CSAEQGVGEKLFF
>TRBV20-1|TRBJ2-1|-|-
TGCAGTGCCTTTTCCGGGACGGCCTACAATGAGCAGTTCTTC
CSAFSGTAYNEQFF
>TRBV6-1|TRBJ1-1|few|-
TGTGCCAGCAGTGAGAGACAGGTTGGTTATTTGGACACTGAAGCTTTCTTT
CASSERQVGYLDTEAFF
>TRBV27|TRBJ2-7|few|TRBD1
TGTACCAGCAGTTTACAAAGGACAGGGCCCTACGAGCAGTACTTC
CTSSLQRTGPYEQYF
>TRBV19|TRBJ2-7|-|-
TGTGCCAGTAGTATCGGCCTAGCTAACGAGCAGTACTTC
CASSIGLANEQYF
>TRBV11-2|TRBJ2-1|many|TRBD1
TGTGCCAGCAGCTTAGATCAGGGGGTCGAGCAGTTCTTC
CASSLDQGVEQFF
>TRBV20-1|TRBJ1-5|-|-
TGCAGTGCTAGAGATTCAGGGGTAGGGGGTCAGCCCCAGCATTTT
CSARDSGVGGQPQHF
>TRBV2|TRBJ2-7|many|-
TGTGCCAGCAGTGAAATTATAACAGGGCTGTACGAGCAGTACTTC
CASSEIITGLYEQYF
>TRBV14|TRBJ2-5|-|TRBD1
TGTGCCAGCAGCCACCTGACAGGGGGCAGAGAGACCCAGTACTTC
CASSHLTGGRETQYF
>TRBV28|TRBJ2-7|-|-
TGTGCCAGCAGAAAACAGGGATCGGGCCCCTACGAGCAGTACTTC
CASRKQGSGPYEQYF
>TRBV24-1|TRBJ2-1|many|TRBD2
TGTGCCACCTCGGGACTAGCGGGAGCATGGAACAATGAGCAGTTCTTC
CATSGLAGAWNNEQFF
>TRBV20-1|TRBJ2-5|few|-
TGCAGTGCGTCTGAGGGGGGAGCTAAAGAGGCCCAGTACTTC
CSASEGGAKEAQYF
>TRBV28|TRBJ1-4|many|-
TGTGCCAGCAGTTCGTTTGAGGGGGGTGGTGAAAAACTGTTTTTT
CASSSFEGGGEKLFF
>TRBV18|TRBJ2-4|-|-
TGTGCCAGCTCTCCAAAGGGGCTAGCCAAAAACATTCAGTACTTC
CASSPKGLAKNIQYF
>TRBV18|TRBJ2-7|many|-
TGTGCCAGCTCACCACCATCCACGTCGTACGAGCAGTACTTC
CASSPPSTSYEQYF
>TRBV11-1|TRBJ2-1|many|TRBD2
TGTGCCAGCAGCTTATCGGGACTAGCGGGAGGGAACAGGAACAATGAGCAGTTCTTC
CASSLSGLAGGNRNNEQFF
>TRBV30|TRBJ1-1|once|-
TGTGCCTGGTGGCCCCCCTACACTGAAGCTTTCTTT
CAWWPPYTEAFF
>TRBV2|TRBJ2-3|many|-
TGTGCCAGCATCCCCGGGGAGGGGGCTTCAGATACGCAGTATTTT
CASIPGEGASDTQYF
>TRBV12-3/TRBV12-4|TRBJ1-1|many|-
TGTGCCAGCAGCCCCGAAGTCACTGAAGCTTTCTTT
CASSPEVTEAFF
>TRBV7-9|TRBJ2-7|-|-
TGTGCCACAGCGGTTAATGGGGACGAGCAGTACTTC
CATAVNGDEQYF
>TRBV5-1|TRBJ2-1|-|-
TGCGCCAGCAGCTTTAGCTTCGGGCGGGACTCGGCCTACAATGAGCAGTTCTTC
CASSFSFGRDSAYNEQFF
>TRBV14|TRBJ2-3|many|TRBD1
TGTGCCAGCAGCCCACAGGGGATTACAGATACGCAGTATTTT
CASSPQGITDTQYF
>TRBV28|TRBJ2-3|-|-
TGTGCCAGCAGCCTCGGGGAAACTAGCACAGATACGCAGTATTTT
CASSLGETSTDTQYF
>TRBV29-1|TRBJ2-7|-|-
TGCAGCGTTCTCAGTCTAGGCTTGACAGGAGGCGAGCAGTACTTC
CSVLSLGLTGGEQYF
>TRBV7-2|TRBJ2-3|few|-
TGTGCCAGCAGCTTCTCAGGGGTTATCACAGATACGCAGTATTTT
CASSFSGVITDTQYF
>TRBV6-2/TRBV6-3|TRBJ1-5|few|TRBD1
TGTGCCAGCAGTTACGACGGACAGGGTGGCCAGCCCCAGCATTTT
CASSYDGQGGQPQHF
>TRBV12-3/TRBV12-4|TRBJ2-2|few|TRBD1
TGTGCCAGCAGTCACCGGACAGGTCCGAACACCGGGGAGCTGTTTTTT
CASSHRTGPNTGELFF
>TRBV5-4|TRBJ1-3|many|-
TGTGCCAGCAGCTCTACAGGGAGGAACACCATATATTTT
CASSSTGRNTIYF
>TRBV28|TRBJ1-2|few|-
TGTGCCAGCACTCCCGACAGGACTAACTATGGCTACACCTTC
CASTPDRTNYGYTF
>TRBV12-3/TRBV12-4|TRBJ2-2|many|-
TGTGCCAGCAGTTTGCCAGACACCGGGGAGCTGTTTTTT
CASSLPDTGELFF
>TRBV18|TRBJ2-2|-|TRBD1
TGTGCCAGCTCACTTCAACAGGGGGCCGGGGAGCTGTTTTTT
CASSLQQGAGELFF
>TRBV2|TRBJ2-7|many|-
TGTGCCAGCACCGGACAGATATACGAGCAGTACTTC
CASTGQIYEQYF
>TRBV2|TRBJ2-7|many|TRBD1
TGTGCCAGCAGATACGGACAGGGAGCCTACGAGCAGTACTTC
CASRYGQGAYEQYF
>TRBV24-1|TRBJ2-2|few|-
TGTGCCACCAGTGAGGATGGGACCGGGGAGCTGTTTTTT
CATSEDGTGELFF
>TRBV29-1|TRBJ2-2|-|-
TGCAGCGTCCGATATCAGGGAGGGAACACCGGGGAGCTGTTTTTT
CSVRYQGGNTGELFF
>TRBV5-1|TRBJ2-7|few|TRBD1
TGCGCCAGCAGCTTCATCTACAGGGGACCCAGCTCCTACGAGCAGTACTTC
CASSFIYRGPSSYEQYF
>TRBV20-1|TRBJ2-7|-|TRBD1
TGCAGTGCTAAAAGGGCGGGACAGGGTTCGTACGAGCAGTACTTC
CSAKRAGQGSYEQYF
>TRBV10-3|TRBJ1-2|-|-
TGTGCCATCAGTGAGTCGCTGGACAGCAACTATGGCTACACCTTC
CAISESLDSNYGYTF
>TRBV28|TRBJ2-1|many|-
TGTGCCAGCAGAAAGTCTTCCTACAATGAGCAGTTCTTC
CASRKSSYNEQFF
>TRBV19|TRBJ1-1|few|TRBD1
TGTGCCAGTAGTAGGGGGCAGGGGGCTCTCACTGAAGCTTTCTTT
CASSRGQGALTEAFF
>TRBV6-2/TRBV6-3|TRBJ2-7|-|-
TGTGCCACCTCCTACCAGGGACGGCTACCCTACGAGCAGTACTTC
CATSYQGRLPYEQYF
>TRBV4-1|TRBJ2-5|-|TRBD1
TGCGCCAGCAGCCCGCTCCGGGACAGCCAAGAGACCCAGTACTTC
CASSPLRDSQETQYF
>TRBV2|TRBJ2-2|-|TRBD2
TGTGCCAGCAGTGAAGTAGCGGGAAATAATGCCGGGGAGCTGTTTTTT
CASSEVAGNNAGELFF
>TRBV5-1|TRBJ1-1|many|-
TGCGCCAGCAGCCCTACTGCGTCGGAGACTGAAGCTTTCTTT
CASSPTASETEAFF
>TRBV6-1|TRBJ1-1|many|-
TGTGCCAGCAGTCGCTCCCTTCCGGGTGAAGAAGCTTTCTTT
CASSRSLPGEEAFF
>TRBV19|TRBJ2-7|-|TRBD1
TGTGCCAGTCAGTGGGCCCAGGGGGCCTACGAGCAGTACTTC
CASQWAQGAYEQYF
>TRBV2|TRBJ2-1|many|-
TGTGCCAGCAGCGCTTCCGGGACCCGGTTGAGCGATGAGCAGTTCTTC
CASSASGTRLSDEQFF
>TRBV19|TRBJ1-2|-|-
TGTGCCAGTACCTTGGACCGGACTAACTATGGCTACACCTTC
CASTLDRTNYGYTF